This entry is about one TCR beta chain. Its recognized antigen is unknown. Base qualities are missing; no much larger clone stands one base away. Based on the germline V gene, the CDR1 and CDR2 sequences are SGHAT and FQNNGV. There are 13 amino acids in the CDR3, from cysteine to phenylalanine inclusive. The retained sequence is limited to the CDR3, 39 bases, with the frame set at the first base. V drops 3 bases and J drops 1 base, leaving 6 bases in between. Another Seattle source contributed samples from volunteer blood donors who had recovered from COVID-19. The collaborating institutions used their own protocols to collect whole blood in K2EDTA tubes. For TCRbeta analysis, collaborators shipped samples as frozen whole blood, isolated PBMCs, or DNA extracted from either of those sample types. The immunoSEQ Assay, a bias-controlled multiplex PCR, was used to amplify TCRbeta CDR3 regions from genomic DNA. In the original analysis: Nucleated cell counts per sample were estimated from amplification of reference gene primers within the assay. To quantify the absolute abundance of each unique TCRbeta CDR3 rearrangement, sequence reads were collapsed and filtered. For each sample, productive Simpson clonality was calculated as the square root of Simpson's diversity index across productive rearrangements. Sourced from immuneACCESS, this table was stored by TCRdb with only in-frame sequences that have V and J called. A share of the clones is absent; for the studies checked, an unresolved V gene accounts for under half, and the remainder has no known explanation. The V and J calls and the clone size are those of that table, but D and trimming were determined from the DNA. Here the sample has 170,000 or so clones; 89% occur a single time. About 2.1% of the sample rests with the top ten.

These data come from a study of blood T cell repertoires in COVID-19 (dated by TCRdb to 2020 to 2022). Some background on the complete study: Samples from collaborators originated in the United States, Italy and Spain and spanned both the acute and convalescent phases of COVID-19. The repertoires were released in a freely available public database intended as a resource for research on the immune response to SARS-CoV-2. A de-identified subject ID, COVID-19 status, age in years and sex were almost always included in the sample metadata. Subjects who had been exposed to COVID-19, were actively infected with it, or had recovered from it provided the deeply sampled blood TCRbeta repertoires that made up the dataset. The samples were drawn from the first 160 participants of the ongoing ImmuneRACE study and from 1,254 subjects provided by 6 global collaborators. The prospective study material was composed of cDNA or gDNA derived from T cells, B-cell-depleted T cells, or PBMCs. Where available, HLA class I and class II types were obtained from metadata supplied by the sample provider rather than from assay-based typing.

On the study overall, not on this receptor specifically: How much clinical and demographic metadata was included differed by source and by participant, and the metadata was provided uncurated.

The sequenced sample was peripheral blood. The chain uses TRBV11-2 and TRBJ1-1; no D gene is confidently identified. The receptor was derived from a man aged 18-30 years who had recovered from COVID-19. The CDR3 is CASSLAENTEAFF. At the DNA level, the sequence is TGTGCCAGCAGCTTGGCGGAGAACACTGAAGCTTTCTTT. Where the CDR3 stops, the reference TRBV11-2 and TRBJ1-1 genes take over; the full variable domain is EAGVAQSPRYKIIEKRQSVAFWCNPISGHATLYWYQQILGQGPKLLIQFQNNGVVDDSQLPKDRFSAERLKGVDSTLKIQPAKLEDSAVYLCASSLAENTEAFFGQGTRLTVV.